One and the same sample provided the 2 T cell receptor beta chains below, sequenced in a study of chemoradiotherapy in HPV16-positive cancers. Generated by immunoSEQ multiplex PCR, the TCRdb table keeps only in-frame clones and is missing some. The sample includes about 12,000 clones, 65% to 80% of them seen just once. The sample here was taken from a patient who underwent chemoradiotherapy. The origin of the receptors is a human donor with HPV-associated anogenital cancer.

CDR3 bases: TGTGCCAGCAGTGTGGGGGGGCTAGGCCAGCCCCAGCATTTT. Translated, it gives CASSVGGLGQPQHF. The chain has TRBV2 and TRBJ1-5; the D gene is possibly TRBD1 (6 bases). The CDR3 has 14 residues. Germline CDR1 is SNHLY and CDR2 is FYNNEI. Trimming took 4 bases from V and 7 from J, leaving 14 bases between them.

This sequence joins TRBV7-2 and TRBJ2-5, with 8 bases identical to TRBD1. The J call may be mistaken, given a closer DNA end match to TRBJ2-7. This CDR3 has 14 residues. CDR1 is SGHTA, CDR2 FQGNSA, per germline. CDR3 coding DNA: TGTGCCAGCAGCCGACAGGGGAACTCCTACGAGCAGTACTTC. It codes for CASSRQGNSYEQYF.